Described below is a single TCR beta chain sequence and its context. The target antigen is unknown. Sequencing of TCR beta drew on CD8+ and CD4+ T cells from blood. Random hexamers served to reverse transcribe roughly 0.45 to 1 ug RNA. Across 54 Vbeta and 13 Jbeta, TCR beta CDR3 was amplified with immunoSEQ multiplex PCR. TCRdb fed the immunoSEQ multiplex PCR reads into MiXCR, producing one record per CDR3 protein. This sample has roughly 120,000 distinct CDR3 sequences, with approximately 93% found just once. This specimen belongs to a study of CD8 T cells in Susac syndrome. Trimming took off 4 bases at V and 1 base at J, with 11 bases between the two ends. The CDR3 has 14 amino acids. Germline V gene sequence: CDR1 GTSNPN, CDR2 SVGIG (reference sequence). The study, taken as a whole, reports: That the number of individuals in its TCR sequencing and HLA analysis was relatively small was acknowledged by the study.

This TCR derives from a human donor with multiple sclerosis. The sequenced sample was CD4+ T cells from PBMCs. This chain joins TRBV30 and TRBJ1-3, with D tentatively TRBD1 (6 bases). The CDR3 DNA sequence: TGTGCCTGGACCAAGGACAGATCTGGAAACACCATATATTTT. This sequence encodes CAWTKDRSGNTIYF.